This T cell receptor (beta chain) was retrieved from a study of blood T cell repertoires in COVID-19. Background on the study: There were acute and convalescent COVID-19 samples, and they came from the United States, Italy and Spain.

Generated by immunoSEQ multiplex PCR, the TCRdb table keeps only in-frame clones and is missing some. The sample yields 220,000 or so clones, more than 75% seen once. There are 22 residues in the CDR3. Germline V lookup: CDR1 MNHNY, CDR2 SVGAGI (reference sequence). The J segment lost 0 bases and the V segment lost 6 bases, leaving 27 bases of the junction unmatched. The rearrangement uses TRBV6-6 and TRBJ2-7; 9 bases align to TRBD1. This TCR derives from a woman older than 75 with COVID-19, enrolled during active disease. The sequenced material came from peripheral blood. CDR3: CASSYENPVWGQGMLSSYEQYF. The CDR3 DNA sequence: TGTGCCAGCAGCTACGAAAATCCAGTTTGGGGACAGGGCATGTTAAGCTCCTACGAGCAGTACTTC.